This record concerns one TCR beta chain sequence. Its specificity is not known. These data come from a study of cytomegalovirus exposure and HLA in healthy donors. Whole-study context: Genotyping of nearly 400 donors showed that over 65% belonged to the Caucasian-associated ancestry cluster. Overall study results and limits: Usually a TCR sequence was rare, but some public TCRs were found in many donors.

Germline trimming cut 0 bases from V and 3 bases from J; bases unmatched to any gene: 1. The V gene's germline CDR1 is MNHNS and CDR2 SASEGT. The CDR3 totals 15 residues. PCR involved 60 Vbeta and 13 Jbeta primers. Repertoires were generated with immunoSEQ multiplex PCR, while TCRdb's copy carries only in-frame clones and drops some. Here the sample spans about 180,000 clones, approximately 82% being singletons. This clonotype was sampled from a woman under 40 in good health and CMV-seronegative. The rearrangement links TRBV6-1 to TRBJ2-7; 11 positions agree with TRBD2. Material: PBMCs. The DNA of the CDR3 is TGTGCCAGCAGTGAAGCGGGGACTAGCGGCTACGAGCAGTACTTC. It yields the protein CASSEAGTSGYEQYF.